Presented here are 4 T cell receptor beta chains from one specimen sequenced in a study of blood T cell repertoires in COVID-19. Produced via immunoSEQ multiplex PCR; TCRdb's table is partial and in-frame only. Found here are 350,000 to 450,000 clones, about 89% of them singletons; the top ten hold around 0.86%. Sequences were obtained from PBMCs or T cells enriched from blood (not recorded which). The receptors stem from a woman aged 35 to 49 who had been exposed to COVID-19.

The gene calls are TRBV5-1 and TRBJ2-3, with 10 bases matching TRBD2. There are 19 residues in the CDR3. Losses at the gene ends were 3 bases for V and 0 bases for J; bases not matched to a gene: 13. Germline CDR1 reads SGHRS; CDR2 reads YFSETQ. The CDR3 DNA follows: TGCGCCAGCAGCTCCTCCGGGACTAGCGACAGCCTCAGCACAGATACGCAGTATTTT. It yields the protein CASSSSGTSDSLSTDTQYF.

The V call is TRBV5-1, the J call TRBJ1-2; the match to TRBD1 covers 7 bases. The CDR3 sequence is 15 residues long. In germline, CDR1 is SGHRS, CDR2 YFSETQ. After removal of 0 bases from V and 4 bases from J, the junction contained 6 bases not matched to a gene. The CDR3 region has the DNA TGCGCCAGCAGCTTGGACAGGGGCTCAACCTATGGCTACACCTTC. This translates into CASSLDRGSTYGYTF. The whole variable domain, remainder taken from reference TRBV5-1 and TRBJ1-2, is KAGVTQTPRYLIKTRGQQVTLSCSPISGHRSVSWYQQTPGQGLQFLFEYFSETQRNKGNFPGRFSGRQFSNSRSEMNVSTLELGDSALYLCASSLDRGSTYGYTFGSGTRLTVV.

V gene TRBV7-2 combines with J gene TRBJ1-1, with D uncertain. The CDR3 has 13 amino acids. The V and J ends lost 5 bases and 4 bases respectively, with 11 bases between them. Germline V gene lookup returns CDR1 SGHTA and CDR2 FQGNSA. The CDR3 sequence: CASSTDIVTEAFF. The DNA of the CDR3 is TGTGCCAGCAGCACCGACATCGTCACTGAAGCTTTCTTT.

This clone was counted a single time. The chain employs TRBV2 and TRBJ2-7, with D perhaps TRBD2 (6 bases). The ends were cut back, 1 base at V and 4 bases at J, with 14 bases in the middle. This CDR3 contains 15 residues. CDR1 SNHLY and CDR2 FYNNEI come from the germline V gene. The CDR3 DNA follows: TGTGCCAGCAGTGAAGATCAAGGTGGGACTTACGAGCAGTACTTC. Translated: CASSEDQGGTYEQYF.